This T cell receptor beta chain was sequenced for a study of cytomegalovirus exposure and HLA in healthy donors. 60 Vbeta and 13 Jbeta primers were used in PCR. TCRdb keeps only in-frame clones here, not all; method: immunoSEQ multiplex PCR. There are about 170,000 clones in the sample; roughly 76% occur only once, and roughly 4.9% lies in the top ten. Germline V gene sequence: CDR1 SGHNT, CDR2 YENEEA. This CDR3 has 14 amino acids. With 5 bases removed from V and 7 bases from J, the gap between germline ends came to 12 bases. Findings and limits, study-wide: Despite most TCR sequences being rare, some public TCRs occurred in many donors.

In its sample, this clone was seen a few times. What it binds is unknown. The specimen was PBMCs. This clonotype was sampled from a woman between 18 and 30 years old in good health and CMV-seropositive. The chain carries TRBV11-3 and TRBJ1-6; D possibly corresponds to TRBD1 (5 bases). The CDR3 reads CASSRGGTNSPLHF. The CDR3 bases are TGTGCCAGCAGCCGAGGCGGGACCAATTCACCCCTCCACTTT.